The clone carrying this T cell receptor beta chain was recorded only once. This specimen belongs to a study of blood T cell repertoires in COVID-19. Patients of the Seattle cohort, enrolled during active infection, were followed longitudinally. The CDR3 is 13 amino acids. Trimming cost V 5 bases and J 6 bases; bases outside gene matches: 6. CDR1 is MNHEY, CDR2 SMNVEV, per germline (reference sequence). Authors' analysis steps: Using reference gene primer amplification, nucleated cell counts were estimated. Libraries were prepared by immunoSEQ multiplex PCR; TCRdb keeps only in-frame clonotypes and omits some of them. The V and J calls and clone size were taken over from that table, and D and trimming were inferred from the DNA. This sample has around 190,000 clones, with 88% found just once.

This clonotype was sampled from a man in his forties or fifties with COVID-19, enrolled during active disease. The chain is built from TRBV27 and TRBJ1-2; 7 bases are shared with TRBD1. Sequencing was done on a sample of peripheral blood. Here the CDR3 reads CASSPWTGNGYTF. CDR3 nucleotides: TGTGCCAGCAGTCCGTGGACAGGCAATGGCTACACCTTC.